This entry is about one T cell receptor beta chain. Antigen specificity is unknown. The assay was immunoSEQ multiplex PCR, and TCRdb's table has in-frame clones only and misses some. The sample records over 85,000 clones, roughly nine tenths being singletons. This specimen comes from a study of OX40 agonist ivuxolimab in advanced cancers. Study-wide context: Patients receiving dose escalation had hepatocellular carcinoma, melanoma, renal cell or head and neck cancer.

Study-level findings and limits: At 0.1 to 3.0 mg/kg and by week 6, CD4+ and CD8+ T cells in the blood had expanded clonally. Expanded clones were, on average, more numerous among CD8+ T cells than CD4+. In a subset of nonresponders, normalized T-cell clonal expansion was also low.

The sequences come from CD4+ or CD8+ T cells sorted from blood, collected in a trial of the OX40 agonist ivuxolimab. The TCR sequence derives from an adult with an advanced solid tumor such as melanoma, head and neck, liver or kidney cancer.

CDR3 coding DNA: TGCGCCAGCAGCCCTGTCCGGGGGGAAGAGGGCGGGGAGCTGTTTTTT. Its protein is CASSPVRGEEGGELFF. The chain carries TRBV5-1 and TRBJ2-2; 7 bases are a match to TRBD2. Unmatched junction bases numbered 13, after V lost 4 bases and J lost 7 bases. Germline CDR1 is SGHRS and CDR2 is YFSETQ. The CDR3 totals 16 residues.